Here is one T cell receptor beta chain with its context. Its antigen is undetermined. The libraries were made with immunoSEQ version 4 in survey mode. TCRdb keeps only in-frame clones here, not all; method: immunoSEQ multiplex PCR. The table includes tens of thousands of clones, about 85% detected once. The germline V gene encodes CDR1 SGHVS and CDR2 FQNEAQ. Trimming cost V 1 base and J 2 bases, with 8 bases left between them. The CDR3 sequence is 14 residues long. This sample stems from a study of persistence of HIV-infected CD4 T cells. Stimulation used approximately 9.5 ug/mL lysate from CMV-infected fibroblasts. CD40L-negative CD69-negative CD45RO-high memory CD4+ T cells were sorted as populations depleted of antigen-responding cells.

The specimen was CD4+ T cells sorted from PBMCs after roughly 18-hour stimulation, collected from a patient who received antiretroviral therapy. The clonotype was recovered from an adult man with HIV who was CMV-seropositive. The chain employs TRBV7-8 and TRBJ2-5; D is undetermined. CDR3 coding DNA: TGTGCCAGCAGCTTAGGGCGGCAACAAGAGACCCAGTACTTC. It codes for CASSLGRQQETQYF. Filled out from reference TRBV7-8 and TRBJ2-5, the complete variable domain reads GAGVSQSPRYKVAKRGQDVALRCDPISGHVSLFWYQQALGQGPEFLTYFQNEAQLDKSGLPSDRFFAERPEGSVSTLKIQRTQQEDSAVYLCASSLGRQQETQYFGPGTRLLVL.